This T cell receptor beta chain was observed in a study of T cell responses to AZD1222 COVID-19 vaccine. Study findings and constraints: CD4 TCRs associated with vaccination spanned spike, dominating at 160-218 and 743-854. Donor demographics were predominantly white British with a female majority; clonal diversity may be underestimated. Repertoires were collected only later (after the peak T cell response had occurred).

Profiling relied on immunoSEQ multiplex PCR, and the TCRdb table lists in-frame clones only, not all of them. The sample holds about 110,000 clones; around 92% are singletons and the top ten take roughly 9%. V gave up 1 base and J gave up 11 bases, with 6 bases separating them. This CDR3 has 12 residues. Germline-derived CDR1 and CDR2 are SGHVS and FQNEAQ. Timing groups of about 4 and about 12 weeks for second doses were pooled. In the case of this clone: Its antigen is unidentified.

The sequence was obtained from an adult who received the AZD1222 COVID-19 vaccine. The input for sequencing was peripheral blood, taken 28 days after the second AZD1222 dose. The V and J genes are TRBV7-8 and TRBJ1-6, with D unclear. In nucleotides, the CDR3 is TGTGCCAGCAGCTTAGATTTACCACCCCTCCACTTT. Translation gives CASSLDLPPLHF.